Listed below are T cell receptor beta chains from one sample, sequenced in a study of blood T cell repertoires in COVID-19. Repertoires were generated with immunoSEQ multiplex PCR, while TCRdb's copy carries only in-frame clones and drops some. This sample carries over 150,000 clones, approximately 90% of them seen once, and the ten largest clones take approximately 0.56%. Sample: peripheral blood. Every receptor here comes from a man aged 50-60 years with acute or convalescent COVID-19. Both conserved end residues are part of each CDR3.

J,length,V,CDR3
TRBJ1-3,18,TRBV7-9,CASSLGRRDEISGNTIYF
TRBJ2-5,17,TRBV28,CASSSPRRPGGQETQYF
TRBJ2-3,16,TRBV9,CASSGRLAGGKGTQYF
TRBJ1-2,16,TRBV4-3,CASSQQTGATNYGYTF
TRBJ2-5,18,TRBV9,CASSVAPLGSGVQETQYF
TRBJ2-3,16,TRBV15,CATSRGVKGSTDTQYF
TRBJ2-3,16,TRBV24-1,CATSDPDRVEGDTQYF
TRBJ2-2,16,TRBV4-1,CASSVPGQGTVGELFF
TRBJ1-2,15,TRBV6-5,CASSYSTGQDYGYTF
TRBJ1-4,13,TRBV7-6,CASSPIPEEKLFF
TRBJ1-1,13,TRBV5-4,CASSSDLNTEAFF
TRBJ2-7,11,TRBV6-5,CASSYQYEQYF
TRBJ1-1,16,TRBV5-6,CASSFRTATMETEAFF
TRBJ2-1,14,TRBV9,CASSGDRGRNEQFF
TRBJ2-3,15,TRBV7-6,CASSLGTGSKDTQYF
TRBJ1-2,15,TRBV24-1,CATSDPRQGISGYTF
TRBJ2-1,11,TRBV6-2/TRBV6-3,CASSHGNEQFF
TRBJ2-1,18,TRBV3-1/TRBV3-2,CASSQDLALAGAQNEQFF
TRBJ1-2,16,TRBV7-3,CASSLTGRESSYGYTF
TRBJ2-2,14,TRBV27,CASSFFAGVGELFF
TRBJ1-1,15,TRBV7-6,CASSSRQTLNTEAFF
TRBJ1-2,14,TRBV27,CASSSVGGGYGYTF
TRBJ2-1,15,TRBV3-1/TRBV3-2,CASSRLAGDYNEQFF
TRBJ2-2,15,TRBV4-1,CASSLGQRTTGELFF